Listed below are T cell receptor beta chains from one sample, sequenced in a study of persistence of HIV-infected CD4 T cells. Their target antigens are unknown. Profiled with immunoSEQ multiplex PCR; TCRdb holds only in-frame clones, not every one. The sample lists 25,000 to 35,000 clones; approximately 78% were seen once. Sequencing was performed on CD4+ T cells sorted from PBMCs after 18-hour stimulation, taken from a patient who received antiretroviral therapy. The receptor source for this set is an adult woman with HIV who was CMV-seropositive. Both conserved end residues are part of each CDR3. A D gene is named only where the DNA matches it firmly. Not every row has a clone size; where given, it reads once, few, many or a size class.

D | J | size | V | DNA | CDR3
TRBD2 | TRBJ2-1 | - | TRBV5-4 | TGTGCCAGCAGCTTGGAAGGGAGGGCCACCTACAATGAGCAGTTCTTC | CASSLEGRATYNEQFF
- | TRBJ1-1 | - | TRBV6-5 | TGTGCCAGCAGCGGGAAAGGTGGGAACACTGAAGCTTTCTTT | CASSGKGGNTEAFF
- | TRBJ1-1 | - | TRBV7-3 | TGTGCCAGCAGCTTAACTGCCGCCCCGGGCACTGAAGCTTTCTTT | CASSLTAAPGTEAFF
TRBD2 | TRBJ2-7 | - | TRBV12-3/TRBV12-4 | TGTGCCAGCAGCCGGGGAGGGGTAGGCGAGCAGTACTTC | CASSRGGVGEQYF
- | TRBJ2-3 | - | TRBV4-2 | TGTGCCAGCAGCCAAGGAAGGGGGGATTCGACAGATACGCAGTATTTT | CASSQGRGDSTDTQYF
TRBD1 | TRBJ1-2 | - | TRBV29-1 | TGCAGCGTTTTGGATCAGGGGGTGTATGGCTACACCTTC | CSVLDQGVYGYTF
- | TRBJ2-2 | - | TRBV19 | TGTGCCAGTAGTATTCGGGGGGCGGTAGACACCGGGGAGCTGTTTTTT | CASSIRGAVDTGELFF
- | TRBJ1-4 | - | TRBV7-3 | TGTGCCAGCAGCTTAGGCAAGGATGAAAAACTGTTTTTT | CASSLGKDEKLFF
TRBD2 | TRBJ2-3 | few | TRBV2 | TGTGCCAGCAGGGGGGCCCTAGCGGGGGGCACAGATACGCAGTATTTT | CASRGALAGGTDTQYF
TRBD2 | TRBJ2-7 | few | TRBV10-2 | TGCGCCAGCACATTAGTAGCGGGGGGCCGGGGGGCCTACGAGCAGTACTTC | CASTLVAGGRGAYEQYF
- | TRBJ2-7 | - | TRBV14 | TGTGCCAGCAGCCAAACCGTTGGTCGTCTCTCCTACGAGCAGTACTTC | CASSQTVGRLSYEQYF
- | TRBJ1-1 | - | TRBV5-1 | TGCGCCAGCAGCTTGGTCCAACGTCTTGCGGGCACTGAAGCTTTCTTT | CASSLVQRLAGTEAFF
TRBD1 | TRBJ1-1 | - | TRBV11-1 | TGTGCCAGCAGCCAGGAACAGGGGGCCGCTGAAGCTTTCTTT | CASSQEQGAAEAFF
- | TRBJ2-5 | - | TRBV3-1/TRBV3-2 | TGTGCCAGCAGGAGGGATAGAGAGACCCAGTACTTC | CASRRDRETQYF
- | TRBJ2-4 | - | TRBV5-1 | TGCGCCAGCAGCTTGGGAGGTCGTCCCCGACAGGATGAGGGCCACCTAGCCAAAAACATTCAGTACTTC | CASSLGGRPRQDEGHLAKNIQYF
- | TRBJ1-5 | few | TRBV11-2 | TGTGCCAGCAGCTTAGACAGGCTCAATCAGCCCCAGCATTTT | CASSLDRLNQPQHF
TRBD2 | TRBJ2-1 | - | TRBV18 | TGTGCCAGCTCACCCCCCCGTGGTAGCGGGGGTATACATGTCAATGAGCAGTTCTTC | CASSPPRGSGGIHVNEQFF
- | TRBJ2-1 | - | TRBV5-1 | TGCGCCAGCAGCCTAAACGGGGCTACCGCCGGGGCCAATGAGCAGTTCTTC | CASSLNGATAGANEQFF
- | TRBJ1-1 | - | TRBV3-1/TRBV3-2 | TGTGCCAGCAGTGTGAGGGGGACTGAAGCTTTCTTT | CASSVRGTEAFF
TRBD1 | TRBJ1-4 | - | TRBV2 | TGTGCCAGCATGCAGGGGGCTCGTAGTGCTAATGAAAAACTGTTTTTT | CASMQGARSANEKLFF
- | TRBJ1-1 | - | TRBV6-5 | TGTGCCAGCAGGCCCACTATGAAATCGAACACTGAAGCTTTCTTT | CASRPTMKSNTEAFF
TRBD1 | TRBJ1-3 | few | TRBV7-9 | TGTGCCAGCAGCCAAGGACAGGCGGACTCTGGAAACACCATATATTTT | CASSQGQADSGNTIYF
TRBD1 | TRBJ1-2 | - | TRBV6-6 | TGTGCCAGTCACAGGGGCGCCCTTAACTATGGCTACACCTTC | CASHRGALNYGYTF
- | TRBJ1-1 | few | TRBV15 | TGTGCCACCAGCAGAGATCGACGGATAGAAGCTTTCTTT | CATSRDRRIEAFF
- | TRBJ1-6 | - | TRBV3-1/TRBV3-2 | TGTGCCAGCAGAGGACAGCCCAATTCACCCCTCCACTTT | CASRGQPNSPLHF
- | TRBJ1-1 | - | TRBV5-1 | TGCGCCAGCAAGGCTGGGGGCTTCGACACTGAAGCTTTCTTT | CASKAGGFDTEAFF
- | TRBJ1-2 | once | TRBV19 | TGTGCCAGTAGTGTAACAGGCCCCTATGGCTACACCTTC | CASSVTGPYGYTF
TRBD1 | TRBJ2-2 | once | TRBV5-4 | TGTGCCAGCAGCGGGGGACAGGGACCTCACTCGAACACCGGGGAGCTGTTTTTT | CASSGGQGPHSNTGELFF
- | TRBJ2-3 | - | TRBV5-4 | TGTGCCAGCAGACGGGGGTCAGGGACAGATACGCAGTATTTT | CASRRGSGTDTQYF
TRBD1 | TRBJ1-2 | - | TRBV2 | TGTGCCAGCATTCGACAGGGGGCTTATGGCTACACCTTC | CASIRQGAYGYTF
- | TRBJ1-4 | - | TRBV7-2 | TGTGCCAGCAGCTTTATGGGGGGCAATGAAAAACTGTTTTTT | CASSFMGGNEKLFF
- | TRBJ1-2 | medium-sized | TRBV6-5 | TGTGCCAGCAGTTACCGCGGAGTGCGGGAGGATGGCTACACCTTC | CASSYRGVREDGYTF
- | TRBJ2-2 | - | TRBV10-1 | TGCGCCAGCAGTGAGTATCGGCTAAACACCGGGGAGCTGTTTTTT | CASSEYRLNTGELFF
TRBD2 | TRBJ2-7 | - | TRBV11-2 | TGTGCCAGCAGCTTATTAGCGGGGAGGGCCTACGAGCAGTACTTC | CASSLLAGRAYEQYF
TRBD1 | TRBJ1-2 | - | TRBV5-1 | TGCGCCAGCAGCAACCGGGACAGGGACGGCTACACCTTC | CASSNRDRDGYTF
TRBD2 | TRBJ2-1 | - | TRBV5-1 | TGCGCCAGCAGCTTGGTTGCGGGGGGCAACTCCTACAATGAGCAGTTCTTC | CASSLVAGGNSYNEQFF
- | TRBJ1-3 | - | TRBV30 | TGTGCCTGGTCCCCGGGGGCGACTAAAAACACCATATATTTT | CAWSPGATKNTIYF
- | TRBJ1-2 | - | TRBV6-5 | TGTGCCAGCAGTTTGACAGCTAACTATGGCTACACCTTC | CASSLTANYGYTF
- | TRBJ2-5 | - | TRBV1 | TGCACCAGCAGTATTCAGGGACTAGCCCCTGGGACCCAGTACTTC | CTSSIQGLAPGTQYF
TRBD1 | TRBJ2-1 | few | TRBV27 | TGTGCCAGCAGGACGGACAGGGGGCGGTTGGGTGAGCAGTTCTTC | CASRTDRGRLGEQFF
- | TRBJ1-5 | - | TRBV6-5 | TGTGCCAGCAGCCTAACAGGGAACGGGGATCAGCCCCAGCATTTT | CASSLTGNGDQPQHF
- | TRBJ1-2 | - | TRBV3-1/TRBV3-2 | TGTGCCAGCAGCCCTGACGGGTACTATGGCTACACCTTC | CASSPDGYYGYTF
- | TRBJ1-6 | - | TRBV5-4 | TGTGCCAGCAGCCCGGGACGGGCAAATTCACCCCTCCACTTT | CASSPGRANSPLHF
- | TRBJ1-2 | - | TRBV2 | TGTGCCAGCCACTCAGGGCCGTATGGCTACACCTTC | CASHSGPYGYTF
- | TRBJ1-6 | - | TRBV19 | TGTGCCAGTAGTATGCGGGGGGCGAGAGGGAATTCACCCCTCCACTTT | CASSMRGARGNSPLHF
- | TRBJ1-5 | - | TRBV18 | TGTGCCAGCTCCACCGATAGCAATCAGCCCCAGCATTTT | CASSTDSNQPQHF
- | TRBJ1-2 | - | TRBV15 | TGTGCCACCAGCAGAGATCTGGAGCAGGGAGGCTACACCTTC | CATSRDLEQGGYTF
TRBD1 | TRBJ1-2 | - | TRBV9 | TGTGCCAGCAGCACCGGGACAGACTATGGCTACACCTTC | CASSTGTDYGYTF
TRBD1 | TRBJ2-3 | once | TRBV4-2 | TGTGCCAGCAGCCAGCCAGGACAGGGGCGGGCAGATACGCAGTATTTT | CASSQPGQGRADTQYF
TRBD1 | TRBJ1-1 | few | TRBV6-5 | TGTGCCAGCAGGGGAAACAGGGGAGGGACTGAAGCTTTCTTT | CASRGNRGGTEAFF
TRBD2 | TRBJ2-1 | - | TRBV11-2 | TGTGCCAGCAGCCCGAGAGCGGGGTTCAATGAGCAGTTCTTC | CASSPRAGFNEQFF
TRBD1 | TRBJ1-2 | few | TRBV19 | TGTGCCAGTGAGACGGGACAGGGGCACTATGGCTACACCTTC | CASETGQGHYGYTF
- | TRBJ1-1 | - | TRBV14 | TGTGCCAGCAGCCCTATGGAGGGGGGAGGTCCCGGCACTGAAGCTTTCTTT | CASSPMEGGGPGTEAFF
- | TRBJ1-2 | - | TRBV19 | TGTGCCAGTACAACAGGGAGGGACTATGGCTACACCTTC | CASTTGRDYGYTF
- | TRBJ1-1 | - | TRBV19 | TGTGCCAGTAGTATAGCTGGCGGGCAGGCCTTCGCCAACACTGAAGCTTTCTTT | CASSIAGGQAFANTEAFF
TRBD1 | TRBJ1-5 | - | TRBV19 | TGTGCCAGCCAAACCGGGACAGTAGTACAGCCCCAGCATTTT | CASQTGTVVQPQHF
- | TRBJ1-6 | - | TRBV6-5 | TGTGCCACCTCGGGGCAGGCCATCTATAATTCACCCCTCCACTTT | CATSGQAIYNSPLHF
- | TRBJ2-2 | once | TRBV6-6 | TGTGCCAGCAGGGAAGGGAACACCGGGGAGCTGTTTTTT | CASREGNTGELFF